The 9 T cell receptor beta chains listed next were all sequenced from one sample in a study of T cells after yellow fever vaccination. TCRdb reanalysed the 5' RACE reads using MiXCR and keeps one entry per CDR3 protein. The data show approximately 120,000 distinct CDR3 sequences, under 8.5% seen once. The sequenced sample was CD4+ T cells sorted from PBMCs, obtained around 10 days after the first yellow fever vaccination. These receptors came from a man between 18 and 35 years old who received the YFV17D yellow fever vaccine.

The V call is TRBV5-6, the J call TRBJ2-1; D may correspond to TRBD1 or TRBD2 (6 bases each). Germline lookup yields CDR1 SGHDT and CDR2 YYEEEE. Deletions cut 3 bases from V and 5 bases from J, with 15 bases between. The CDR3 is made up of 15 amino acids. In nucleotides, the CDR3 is TGTGCCAGCAGCTCTGGACAGTGGGGGGACAATGAGCAGTTCTTC. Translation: CASSSGQWGDNEQFF.

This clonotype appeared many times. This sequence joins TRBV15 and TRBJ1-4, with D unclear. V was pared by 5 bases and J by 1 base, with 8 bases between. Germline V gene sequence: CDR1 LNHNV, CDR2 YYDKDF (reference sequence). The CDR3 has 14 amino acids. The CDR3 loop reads CATSLGKTNEKLFF. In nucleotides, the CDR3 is TGTGCCACCAGCCTTGGCAAAACTAATGAAAAACTGTTTTTT.

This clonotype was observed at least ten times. DNA for the CDR3: TGTGCCTGGAGCCTAGAGGGGATTAATTCACCCCTCCACTTT. This gives the protein CAWSLEGINSPLHF. The V and J genes are TRBV30 and TRBJ1-6; tentative D call: TRBD1 (5 bases). Germline loops: CDR1 GTSNPN, CDR2 SVGIG (reference sequence). V was trimmed by 3 bases and J by 6 bases, leaving 12 bases between them. The CDR3 length is 14 residues.

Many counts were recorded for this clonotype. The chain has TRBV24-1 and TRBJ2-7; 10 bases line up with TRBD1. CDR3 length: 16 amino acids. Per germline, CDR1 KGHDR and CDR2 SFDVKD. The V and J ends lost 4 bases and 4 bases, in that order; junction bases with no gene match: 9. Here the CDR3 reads CATSDHPDRGRYEQYV. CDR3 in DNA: TGTGCCACCAGTGACCACCCTGACAGGGGGCGATACGAGCAGTACGTC.

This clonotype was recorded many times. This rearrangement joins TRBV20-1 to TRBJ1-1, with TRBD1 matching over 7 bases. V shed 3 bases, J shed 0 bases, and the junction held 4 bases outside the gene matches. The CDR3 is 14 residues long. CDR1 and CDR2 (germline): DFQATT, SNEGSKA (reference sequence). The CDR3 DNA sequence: TGCAGTGCTAGCAGGGGGGCGATGAACACTGAAGCTTTCTTT. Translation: CSASRGAMNTEAFF.

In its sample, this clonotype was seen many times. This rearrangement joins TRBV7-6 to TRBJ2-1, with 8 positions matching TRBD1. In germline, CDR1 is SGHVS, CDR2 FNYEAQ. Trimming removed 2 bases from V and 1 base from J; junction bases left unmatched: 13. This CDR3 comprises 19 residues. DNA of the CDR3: TGTGCCAGCAGCTTAACGCCGGGACAGGACCCCTTTTCCTACAATGAGCAGTTCTTC. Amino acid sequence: CASSLTPGQDPFSYNEQFF.

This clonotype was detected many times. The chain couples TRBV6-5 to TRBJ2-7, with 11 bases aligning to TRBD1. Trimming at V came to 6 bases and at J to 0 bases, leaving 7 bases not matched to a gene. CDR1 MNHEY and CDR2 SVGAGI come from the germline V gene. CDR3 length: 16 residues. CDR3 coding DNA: TGTGCCAGCAGACCTTCCGGGACAGGGGGCTCCTACGAGCAGTACGTC. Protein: CASRPSGTGGSYEQYV.

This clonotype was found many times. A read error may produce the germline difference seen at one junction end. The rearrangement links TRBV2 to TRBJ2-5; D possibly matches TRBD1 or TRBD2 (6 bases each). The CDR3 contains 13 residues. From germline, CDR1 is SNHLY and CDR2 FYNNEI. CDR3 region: CASREGGWETQYF. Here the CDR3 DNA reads TGTGCCAGCAGAGAAGGGGGGTGGGAGACCCAGTACTTC. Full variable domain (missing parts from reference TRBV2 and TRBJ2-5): EPEVTQTPSHQVTQMGQEVILRCVPISNHLYFYWYRQILGQKVEFLVSFYNNEISEKSEIFDDQFSVERPDGSNFTLKIRSTKLEDSAMYFCASREGGWETQYFGPGTRLLVL.

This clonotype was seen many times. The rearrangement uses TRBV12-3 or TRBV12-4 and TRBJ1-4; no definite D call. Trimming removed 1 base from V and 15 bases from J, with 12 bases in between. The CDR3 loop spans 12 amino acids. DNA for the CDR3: TGTGCCAGCAGTTTAGGGGGAAGATGGGTGTTTTTT. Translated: CASSLGGRWVFF.